The sequence of this TCR beta chain was determined in a study of T cells in Graves' hyperthyroidism and ophthalmopathy. This clonotype was recorded only once. V gave up 0 bases and J gave up 3 bases; unmatched junction bases: 7. The CDR3 is 16 amino acids. The germline gives CDR1 DFQATT, CDR2 SNEGSKA (reference sequence). The TCR beta CDR3 regions underwent amplification using RNA transcripts as the source. The TCR CDR3 was amplified in a first-round RT-PCR using the HTBI primer set. One entry per CDR3 protein results from TCRdb running MiXCR on the multiplex PCR reads. The sample has a few hundred thousand distinct CDR3 sequences, approximately 15% seen once.

This sequence joins TRBV20-1 and TRBJ2-1; 8 bases are a match to TRBD2. The sample comprised blood. This TCR came from a woman aged 25 to 39 with Graves' hyperthyroidism. DNA of the CDR3: TGCAGTGCTAGAGATTGGAATAGCGGGGTCTACAATGAGCAGTTCTTC. Amino acid sequence: CSARDWNSGVYNEQFF.